This TCR beta chain was found in a study of beta chain features in type 1 diabetes. Turning to the study itself: Sorted cell examination encompassed roughly 110,000,000 cells across all samples. Study findings and constraints: Across all four CD4+ subsets, people with type 1 diabetes showed modestly shorter TCRB CDR3s. Type 1 diabetes patients had fewer VDJ junction insertions and more deletions.

Reverse transcribing all isolated RNA meant expressed TCRB transcripts were sequenced. Sequencing used immunoSEQ multiplex PCR; TCRdb keeps in-frame clones, though not all of them. Of roughly 15,000 clones in the sample, about 70% were seen once. In regard to this clone: Its antigen is still unknown.

There are 18 residues in the CDR3. Germline V CDR1 and CDR2: KGHSH, LQKENI. V lost 4 bases to trimming and J lost 5 bases; unmatched junction nucleotides: 15. The genes are TRBV18 and TRBJ2-5; 11 bases fit TRBD1. The TCR sequence derives from a young man with type 1 diabetes. Sequencing was carried out using stem cell memory CD4+ T cells from blood. The CDR3, as DNA: TGTGCCAGCTCACAATCTCCCGGACAGGGGGCGCGGTGGGAGACCCAGTACTTC. The encoded protein is CASSQSPGQGARWETQYF. Together with reference TRBV18 and TRBJ2-5, the CDR3 gives the full variable domain: NAGVMQNPRHLVRRRGQEARLRCSPMKGHSHVYWYRQLPEEGLKFMVYLQKENIIDESGMPKERFSAEFPKEGPSILRIQQVVRGDSAAYFCASSQSPGQGARWETQYFGPGTRLLVL.